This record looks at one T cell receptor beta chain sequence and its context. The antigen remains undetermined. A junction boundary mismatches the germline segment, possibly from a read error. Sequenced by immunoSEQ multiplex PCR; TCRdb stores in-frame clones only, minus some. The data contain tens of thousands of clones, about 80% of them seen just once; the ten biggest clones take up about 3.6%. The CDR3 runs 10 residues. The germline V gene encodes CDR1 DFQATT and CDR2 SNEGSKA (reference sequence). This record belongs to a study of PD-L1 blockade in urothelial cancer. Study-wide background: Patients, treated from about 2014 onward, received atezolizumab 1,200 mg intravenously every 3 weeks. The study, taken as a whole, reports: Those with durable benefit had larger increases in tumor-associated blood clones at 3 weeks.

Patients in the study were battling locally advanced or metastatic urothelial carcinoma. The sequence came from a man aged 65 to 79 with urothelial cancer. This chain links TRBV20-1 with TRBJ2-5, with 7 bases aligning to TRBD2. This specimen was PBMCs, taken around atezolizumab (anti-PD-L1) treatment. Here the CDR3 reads CSARGRGNHF. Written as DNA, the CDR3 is TGCAGTGCTAGAGGGCGGGGGAACCACTTC.